This T cell receptor beta chain came from a study of cytomegalovirus exposure and HLA in healthy donors. About the study: Out of about 190 million T cells, an earlier analysis found 117 million unique TCR beta sequences in total. Study-wide findings and caveats: HLA allele associations emerged for around 16,000 TCR beta sequences in a later analysis, at 0.05 false discovery rate. In an earlier analysis, most TCR beta V segments were productive about 87% or about 30% of the time. Relative to the approximately 670-donor mean, N-insertions were reportedly fewer in an Asian-associated ancestry cluster in a later analysis.

With 60 Vbeta and 13 Jbeta primers, the PCR was carried out. The repertoire was sequenced with immunoSEQ multiplex PCR; TCRdb's copy has only in-frame clones and lacks some. Of under 100,000 clones listed, around 82% are singletons. Regarding this clone: Antigen specificity is unknown.

The sequencing sample was made of PBMCs. The TCR comes from a man aged 45-65 years in good health and CMV-seronegative.

In DNA form, the CDR3 reads TGTGCCAGCAGCTACCGACAGGGGACAAATTCACCCCTCCACTTT. As protein: CASSYRQGTNSPLHF. This chain connects TRBV7-9 to TRBJ1-6; 8 nucleotides match TRBD1. The CDR3 runs to 15 residues. The germline CDR1 and CDR2 sequences are SEHNR and FQNEAQ (reference sequence). With V trimmed by 4 bases and J by 7 bases, 6 bases remained unmatched.